These T cell receptor beta chains were read from a single sample in a study of shared T cell receptors in the human thymus. TCRdb's copy holds only in-frame clones and misses some; the assay was immunoSEQ multiplex PCR. Of hundreds of thousands of clones listed, 70% to 80% were seen once; the top ten hold 0.01% to 0.015%. These data were also filed under a second study, of human thymus T cells.

Specimen: thymocytes. The receptors were gathered from a boy under two years old with a congenital heart defect. Each CDR3 is given without its conserved first and last residue. The order of the fields is V gene, CDR3 protein.

>TRBV4-1
ASSEGESNQPQH
>TRBV28
ASSRRASTDTQY
>TRBV5-5
ASSLTSFDGELF
>TRBV7-9
ASSSPGTGSHEQY
>TRBV4-3
ASSQGQGARLPLGYT
>TRBV27
ASSSTGPINQPQH
>TRBV6-5
ASSVTSGSYEQY
>TRBV6-6
ASKSWQGNTEAF
>TRBV29-1
STGQGEPYYGYT
>TRBV2
ASKGQGATGELF
>TRBV28
ASSSDSYGYT
>TRBV4-3
ASSQDHSGDSYNEQF
>TRBV7-2
ASSLAGGRLYEQY
>TRBV29-1
SAGTGPGMNTEAF
>TRBV4-1
ASSQETFSGGRREKLF
>TRBV4-3
ASSREREGSTDTQY
>TRBV25-1
ASSEYKSAPGGGNTIY
>TRBV15
ATSRNRSGRAKNIQY
>TRBV4-3
ASGLYGGAEQY
>TRBV11-3
ASSLRRPDRAFYEQY
>TRBV5-4
ASSMTTGTSDAGELF
>TRBV7-2
ASSLTGIYSNQPQH
>TRBV4-1
ASSQVRSSYNEQF
>TRBV4-3
ASSQHQLADITNTGELF
>TRBV30
AWSPGTGNQPQH
>TRBV25-1
ASSDPSGRAGGELF
>TRBV5-1
ASSLARGGTQY
>TRBV10-3
AISESLTSGSSYNEQF
>TRBV27
ASSSGQGSYEQY
>TRBV5-1
ASSRGEETQY
>TRBV11-2
ASRSAGGRYYEQY
>TRBV15
ATSRLTTLAGLPYEQY
>TRBV6-5
ASSYQGNTEAF
>TRBV5-4
ASSWGLAGGRDPNEQF
>TRBV27
ASSHKSSGGKQY
>TRBV7-9
ASSLDRLAEGQQETQY
>TRBV6-5
ASSYSLAGEQY
>TRBV4-3
ASSQEYREGNEQY
>TRBV21-1
ASNLRGPADTQY
>TRBV5-1
ASSRSADTQY
>TRBV6-5
ASKVGRTYEQY
>TRBV14
ASSLPGADEQF
>TRBV5-1
ASRGMTGGSYEQY
>TRBV7-8
ASSLGGHSYEQY
>TRBV28
ASSSWTGLMNTEAF
>TRBV5-1
ASSWGHTGPYEQY
>TRBV6-5
ASSSTGQLNYGYT
>TRBV6-4
ASTPRTSGRRETQY
>TRBV30
AWTLDRQETQY
>TRBV2
ASSSKWGTSDRNEQF
>TRBV5-1
ASSLARASGARETQY
>TRBV28
ASSLNLPGGLNTGELF
>TRBV28
ASSGSPGLAGMYGGELF
>TRBV28
ASSLPLTSGTPPRGYEQY
>TRBV15
ATATGQASLAKNIQY
>TRBV7-9
ASSLGQGTHEQY
>TRBV9
ASSPPDSIQETQY